Described below is a single T cell receptor beta chain sequence and its context. Its cognate antigen is unknown. Libraries were prepared by immunoSEQ multiplex PCR; TCRdb keeps only in-frame clonotypes and omits some of them. Of 1,400,000 or so clones listed, about 98.5% are singletons. The source of the sample is a study of shared clonotypes between healthy human individuals. Study results and limitations: In contrast to clonotypes shared by all four donors, non-shared clonotypes had lower generation probabilities.

Sequencing was carried out using naive CD4+ T cells sorted from blood. Subset specified: CD45RA+ positively selected. This TCR was recovered from a young man in good health.

DNA of the CDR3: TGTGCCAGCAGTGGAGGACAGGGGGGTACCTGGCAGTTCTTC. Its translation is CASSGGQGGTWQFF. The chain employs TRBV6-1 and TRBJ2-1; 10 bases map to TRBD1. CDR3 length equals 14 residues. Germline values: CDR1 MNHNS, CDR2 SASEGT. V lost 4 bases, J lost 12 bases, and 9 bases stayed unmatched.